A single sample is the source of the 20 T cell receptor beta chains below, sequenced in a study of T cell responses to AZD1222 COVID-19 vaccine. Libraries were prepared by immunoSEQ multiplex PCR; TCRdb keeps only in-frame clonotypes and omits some of them. The sample records approximately 110,000 clones, over 85% being singletons. The source was peripheral blood, collected on day 0 of AZD1222 vaccination. The receptor source for this set is an adult in good health.

The V call is TRBV3-1 (or the pseudogene TRBV3-2), the J call TRBJ2-7; 8 bases map to TRBD1. The CDR3 spans 20 residues. Germline V gene data show CDR1 as LGHDT and CDR2 as YNNKEL (reference sequence). J lost 3 bases, V lost 2 bases, and 21 bases had no gene match. The CDR3: CASSQTRTGKGLYGVYEQYF. CDR3 nucleotide sequence: TGTGCCAGCAGCCAAACTCGGACAGGGAAGGGGCTCTACGGGGTCTACGAGCAGTACTTC.

This clone is a singleton in its sample. The chain employs TRBV13 and TRBJ2-3, with a possible D match to TRBD1 (5 bases). CDR3 length: 13 residues. Germline V gene sequence: CDR1 PRHDT, CDR2 FYEKMQ (reference sequence). V was pared by 5 bases and J by 4 bases, with 10 bases between. CDR3 sequence: CASSIQVADTQYF. CDR3 DNA: TGTGCCAGCAGCATACAGGTAGCAGATACGCAGTATTTT.

The chain carries TRBV7-8 and TRBJ1-2; TRBD1 matches 9 bases. Germline lookup yields CDR1 SGHVS and CDR2 FQNEAQ. V shed 5 bases and J 5 bases; nucleotides not matched to a gene: 12. This CDR3 contains 16 residues. CDR3 amino acids: CASSRGNGDRVYGYTF. Written as DNA, the CDR3 is TGTGCCAGCAGCCGAGGAAACGGGGACAGGGTTTATGGCTACACCTTC.

The chain couples TRBV14 to TRBJ2-7; D gene unclear. The CDR3 contains 13 residues. Germline V gene data show CDR1 as SGHDN and CDR2 as FVKESK. The V and J ends lost 0 bases and 0 bases respectively, with 3 bases between them. The CDR3 region has the DNA TGTGCCAGCAGCCAAGAGGACTCCTACGAGCAGTACTTC. Translation gives CASSQEDSYEQYF.

V is TRBV12-3 or TRBV12-4 and J is TRBJ1-1, with D uncertain. There are 12 residues in the CDR3. V was pared by 7 bases and J by 3 bases, with 9 bases between. The CDR3 DNA reads as TGTGCCAGCACCTTGGGATACACTGAAGCTTTCTTT. It translates to CASTLGYTEAFF.

V is TRBV6-5 and J is TRBJ2-1; 8 nucleotides agree with TRBD1. V lost 0 bases, J lost 6 bases, and 7 bases stayed unmatched. CDR3 length: 16 residues. CDR1 is MNHEY, CDR2 SVGAGI, per germline. The CDR3 DNA follows: TGTGCCAGCAGTTACTCGCAGGGGGCACATTTCAATGAGCAGTTCTTC. Protein: CASSYSQGAHFNEQFF.

In this sample, this clone turned up a few times. The rearrangement links TRBV19 to TRBJ1-5; TRBD1 matches at 8 bases. V lost 6 bases and J lost 1; bases outside the gene matches: 8. The CDR3 runs 16 residues. Germline V CDR1 and CDR2: LNHDA, SQIVND (reference sequence). The DNA of the CDR3 is TGTGCCAGTAGCCCCATACAGGGGGTAAGCAATCAGCCCCAGCATTTT. This sequence encodes CASSPIQGVSNQPQHF. The entire variable domain, with the rest obtained from reference TRBV19 and TRBJ1-5, is as follows: DGGITQSPKYLFRKEGQNVTLSCEQNLNHDAMYWYRQDPGQGLRLIYYSQIVNDFQKGDIAEGYSVSREKKESFPLTVTSAQKNPTAFYLCASSPIQGVSNQPQHFGDGTRLSIL.

V and J are TRBV5-1 and TRBJ2-3, with a possible D match to TRBD2 (6 bases). This CDR3 spans 15 amino acids. CDR1 is SGHRS, CDR2 YFSETQ, per germline. Trimming removed 1 base at V and 1 base at J, with 10 bases between. In DNA form, the CDR3 reads TGCGCCAGCAGCTTGACTGGACTACGCACAGATACGCAGTATTTT. Its protein is CASSLTGLRTDTQYF.

V is TRBV6-4 and J is TRBJ2-2, with D perhaps matching TRBD1 or TRBD2 (5 bases each). The V and J ends lost 7 bases and 1 base respectively, with 10 bases between them. Per germline, CDR1 MRHNA and CDR2 SNTAGT. CDR3 length equals 14 residues. CDR3 DNA sequence: TGTGCCAGCACGCAGGGAGTGAACACCGGGGAGCTGTTTTTT. It encodes CASTQGVNTGELFF.

This chain joins TRBV29-1 and TRBJ1-2; D not certain. This CDR3 has 14 residues. The germline V gene encodes CDR1 SQVTM and CDR2 ANQGSEA. V was trimmed by 2 bases and J by 0 bases, leaving 10 bases between them. CDR3 sequence reads: CSVEPQQTNYGYTF. In DNA form, the CDR3 reads TGCAGCGTTGAACCCCAACAGACTAACTATGGCTACACCTTC.

V is TRBV29-1 and J is TRBJ1-5, with 12 bases lining up with TRBD1. This CDR3 contains 16 residues. J gave up 6 bases and V 4 bases, and 10 bases lay outside the gene matches. From germline, CDR1 is SQVTM and CDR2 ANQGSEA. This chain's CDR3 is CSVVGQGASVGQPQHF. The CDR3 region has the DNA TGCAGCGTTGTGGGACAGGGGGCCTCGGTTGGTCAGCCCCAGCATTTT.

The chain employs TRBV19 and TRBJ2-5; D is uncertain. V was pared by 6 bases and J by 4 bases, with 15 bases between. This CDR3 region has 14 residues. Germline V gene lookup returns CDR1 LNHDA and CDR2 SQIVND (reference sequence). As DNA, the CDR3 is TGTGCCAGTAGACCTCTAGGTTTGGGAGAGACCCAGTACTTC. Translating gives CASRPLGLGETQYF.

The rearrangement joins TRBV18 to TRBJ2-7; 11 nucleotides line up with TRBD1. V was pared by 5 bases and J by 3 bases, with 6 bases of the junction left unmatched. Per germline, CDR1 KGHSH and CDR2 LQKENI. The CDR3 covers 15 residues. CDR3 residues: CASSVGTGGNYEQYF. The CDR3 bases are TGTGCCAGCTCAGTCGGGACAGGGGGAAACTACGAGCAGTACTTC.

The chain links TRBV29-1 to TRBJ2-1, with 12 bases lining up with TRBD2. This CDR3 comprises 17 residues. The germline V gene encodes CDR1 SQVTM and CDR2 ANQGSEA. V trimming: 7 bases; J trimming: 2 bases; junction bases outside the gene matches: 12. CDR3 coding DNA: TGCAGCGCATCCGGGACTAGCGGGTCAAAAACCTACAATGAGCAGTTCTTC. Residues: CSASGTSGSKTYNEQFF.

This clone was recorded once. The rearrangement links TRBV5-1 to TRBJ1-2, with a weak D call TRBD1 (5 bases). This CDR3 is 14 amino acids long. Germline CDR1 SGHRS, CDR2 YFSETQ. Trimming pared 1 base from V and 8 bases from J, leaving 15 bases between. The CDR3 loop reads CASSLTLRQGGYTF. The DNA of the CDR3 is TGCGCCAGCAGCTTGACTCTCCGGCAGGGAGGCTACACCTTC.

The chain is built from TRBV19 and TRBJ1-5; 8 bases are a match to TRBD1. After removal of 4 bases from V and 5 bases from J, the junction contained 16 bases not matched to a gene. Germline CDR1 and CDR2: LNHDA and SQIVND (reference sequence). The CDR3 extends over 18 amino acids. CDR3 sequence (DNA): TGTGCCAGTAGTACGTATCTTGGGACAGGAACCAGGGATCAGCCCCAGCATTTT. Translation: CASSTYLGTGTRDQPQHF.

The chain carries TRBV28 and TRBJ1-1; 7 positions agree with TRBD1. From germline, CDR1 is MDHEN and CDR2 SYDVKM. The CDR3 covers 13 residues. V shed 10 bases, J shed 4 bases, and the junction held 9 bases outside the gene matches. CDR3 sequence reads: CATRSGGVTEAFF. Here the CDR3 DNA reads TGTGCCACCCGTTCAGGGGGAGTCACTGAAGCTTTCTTT.

J is TRBJ2-5 and V is TRBV19; 16 bases are shared with TRBD2. The ends lost 0 bases at V and 5 bases at J; junction bases unmatched: 6. Germline V gives CDR1 LNHDA, CDR2 SQIVND (reference sequence). This CDR3 contains 18 residues. CDR3 DNA sequence: TGTGCCAGTAGTATAGATGGGACTAGCGGGGGGGCCGGTGAGACCCAGTACTTC. It codes for CASSIDGTSGGAGETQYF.

This chain uses TRBV5-1 with TRBJ1-4; D might be TRBD1 (6 bases). Germline assignment: CDR1 SGHRS and CDR2 YFSETQ. The ends were cut back, 3 bases at V and 3 bases at J, with 12 bases in the middle. CDR3 length: 15 residues. Here the CDR3 DNA reads TGCGCCAGCAGCTCAGGGGACGGGCCTAATGAAAAACTGTTTTTT. Protein: CASSSGDGPNEKLFF.

This sequence joins TRBV19 and TRBJ2-3, with no clear D. Germline lookup yields CDR1 LNHDA and CDR2 SQIVND (reference sequence). The V end lost 2 bases, the J end lost 5 bases, and 11 bases lay between the germline ends. The CDR3 extends over 14 amino acids. In DNA form, the CDR3 reads TGTGCCAGTAGTATATCGTCGGGTGGAGATACGCAGTATTTT. Translating gives CASSISSGGDTQYF.